This T cell receptor beta chain was recovered during a study of a mutant IDH1 vaccine in newly diagnosed glioma. About the research overall: Most had both radiotherapy and temozolomide beforehand; others had only one.

Worth noting for this clone: Its target is unknown.

General study results and limits: Researchers report vaccine-induced immune responses in 80% to 95% of patients. Pseudoprogression showed no apparent link to changes in top peripheral T cell clonotypes.

Clones were sequenced by immunoSEQ multiplex PCR, and TCRdb holds only the in-frame ones, with some missing. The sample holds 20,000 to 25,000 clones, more than 85% seen once. The ends lost 4 bases at V and 1 base at J; junction bases unmatched: 7. Germline CDR1 SGHKS, CDR2 YYEKEE (reference sequence). CDR3 length equals 16 residues. Time point defined: baseline, week 1 (first vaccination visit). The treatment: pre-vaccination baseline after standard-of-care therapy. This receptor was obtained from a man younger than 45 with glioma. The source was PBMCs, collected from a glioma patient treated with radiotherapy, temozolomide or both. The V call is TRBV5-5, the J call TRBJ2-1; 8 bases are shared with TRBD2. CDR3 sequence: CASSTYSGTSYNEQFF. The CDR3 DNA sequence: TGTGCCAGCAGCACCTATAGCGGGACATCCTACAATGAGCAGTTCTTC. Full variable domain (outside the CDR3, taken from reference TRBV5-5 and TRBJ2-1): DAGVTQSPTHLIKTRGQQVTLRCSPISGHKSVSWYQQVLGQGPQFIFQYYEKEERGRGNFPDRFSARQFPNYSSELNVNALLLGDSALYLCASSTYSGTSYNEQFFGPGTRLTVL.